Described below is a single TCR beta chain sequence and its context. Its cognate antigen is unknown. The data were obtained in a study of T cell responses to AZD1222 COVID-19 vaccine. Whole-study results and caveats: Compared with day 0, the breadth and depth of the Spike-specific TCR repertoire rose significantly after two doses of AZD1222. After the peak T cell response, and only then, were repertoires sampled. Most donors were white British and more were female, and clonal diversity was possibly underestimated. Seropositive at baseline were only a handful of AZD1222 recipients.

The V end was cut by 4 bases, the J end by 4 bases, with 12 bases between. The CDR3 runs to 14 residues. Germline V gives CDR1 ENHRY, CDR2 SYGVKD. The method was immunoSEQ multiplex PCR; TCRdb's version includes in-frame clones alone and lacks a portion of them. Here the sample spans tens of thousands of clones, around 90% being singletons. The V and J genes are TRBV10-3 and TRBJ2-3, with D perhaps matching TRBD1 (6 bases). The clonotype originates from an adult in good health. This material consisted of peripheral blood, taken on day 0 of AZD1222 vaccination. CDR3 bases: TGTGCCATCAGTGGCAGGGGTTATGCAGATACGCAGTATTTT. Translated: CAISGRGYADTQYF.